Following are 28 T cell receptor beta chains from one sample sequenced in a study of blood T cell repertoires in COVID-19. Measured with immunoSEQ multiplex PCR; TCRdb has only the in-frame clones, and not every one. The data contain approximately 120,000 clones, 70% to 75% of them singletons. Sequencing was performed on peripheral blood. These receptors all come from a man older than 75 with COVID-19, enrolled during active disease.

This chain connects TRBV24-1 to TRBJ2-3; the D gene is possibly TRBD1 (5 bases). Germline V lookup: CDR1 KGHDR, CDR2 SFDVKD. CDR3 length equals 16 residues. Trimming pared 0 bases from V and 0 bases from J, leaving 9 bases between. CDR3 in DNA: TGTGCCACCAGTGATTTGAAACAGGCTAGCACAGATACGCAGTATTTT. Translating gives CATSDLKQASTDTQYF.

The chain joins TRBV6-5 to TRBJ1-1; D gene ambiguous. Deletions cut 2 bases from V and 4 bases from J, with 11 bases between. This CDR3 comprises 14 residues. In germline, CDR1 is MNHEY, CDR2 SVGAGI. CDR3 region: CASSYGRGGTEAFF. DNA for the CDR3: TGTGCCAGCAGTTACGGGCGGGGAGGCACTGAAGCTTTCTTT.

This clone was counted a few times. The genes are TRBV19 and TRBJ1-4, with a possible D match to TRBD1 (6 bases). The V gene's germline CDR1 is LNHDA and CDR2 SQIVND (reference sequence). Deletions cut 5 bases from V and 7 bases from J, with 14 bases between. The CDR3 is 14 amino acids. CDR3 in DNA: TGTGCCAGTAGTTCCCGGGACATGAGTGAAAAACTGTTTTTT. This translates into CASSSRDMSEKLFF. Full variable domain (rest looked up from reference TRBV19 and TRBJ1-4): DGGITQSPKYLFRKEGQNVTLSCEQNLNHDAMYWYRQDPGQGLRLIYYSQIVNDFQKGDIAEGYSVSREKKESFPLTVTSAQKNPTAFYLCASSSRDMSEKLFFGSGTQLSVL.

The rearrangement uses TRBV19 and TRBJ2-7; D may be TRBD2 (5 bases). The germline V gene has CDR1 LNHDA and CDR2 SQIVND (reference sequence). V dropped 5 bases and J dropped 0 bases, with 11 bases sitting between them. The CDR3 extends over 14 amino acids. The CDR3 sequence is CASSPNRDSYEQYF. DNA of the CDR3: TGTGCCAGTAGTCCGAACCGGGACTCCTACGAGCAGTACTTC.

This chain uses TRBV30 with TRBJ2-3; no reliable D call. With 1 base removed from V and 4 bases from J, the gap between germline ends came to 12 bases. Germline V gene data show CDR1 as GTSNPN and CDR2 as SVGIG (reference sequence). This CDR3 spans 14 amino acids. The CDR3 loop reads CAWSAGLRADTQYF. For the CDR3, the DNA is TGTGCCTGGAGTGCTGGGTTACGGGCAGATACGCAGTATTTT.

This clone was seen a handful of times. The chain joins TRBV6-5 to TRBJ1-6; 7 bases line up with TRBD1. Losses at the gene ends were 6 bases for V and 6 bases for J; bases not matched to a gene: 5. The CDR3 spans 14 residues. CDR1 MNHEY and CDR2 SVGAGI come from the germline V gene. The CDR3 sequence is CASRSRGTNSPLHF. The DNA of the CDR3 is TGTGCCAGCAGGTCCAGGGGGACTAATTCACCCCTCCACTTT.

The rearrangement uses TRBV18 and TRBJ2-1, with a tentative D call TRBD1 (5 bases). V lost 0 bases and J 2 bases, leaving 8 bases between the germline ends. Germline V gene lookup returns CDR1 KGHSH and CDR2 LQKENI. The CDR3 covers 15 residues. CDR3 loop: CASSPPAGTYNEQFF. CDR3 nucleotide sequence: TGTGCCAGCTCACCACCCGCAGGGACCTACAATGAGCAGTTCTTC.

This chain links TRBV18 with TRBJ2-5, with 7 nucleotides matching TRBD2. The CDR3 loop spans 13 amino acids. Unmatched junction bases numbered 1, after V lost 4 bases and J lost 2 bases. The germline V gene encodes CDR1 KGHSH and CDR2 LQKENI. The CDR3 is CASSRGGQETQYF. For the CDR3, the DNA is TGTGCCAGCTCACGGGGGGGACAAGAGACCCAGTACTTC. Variable domain in full (rest from reference TRBV18 and TRBJ2-5): NAGVMQNPRHLVRRRGQEARLRCSPMKGHSHVYWYRQLPEEGLKFMVYLQKENIIDESGMPKERFSAEFPKEGPSILRIQQVVRGDSAAYFCASSRGGQETQYFGPGTRLLVL.

The sample holds a few counts of this clone. This rearrangement joins TRBV7-6 to TRBJ2-4, with 9 bases lining up with TRBD1. With 5 bases clipped from V and 0 bases from J, the junction kept 11 bases outside the gene matches. Germline lookup yields CDR1 SGHVS and CDR2 FNYEAQ. This CDR3 contains 18 residues. CDR3 DNA sequence: TGTGCCAGCAGCGGGCAAGCCGTGGGACAGGGAGCCAAAAACATTCAGTACTTC. Translating it yields CASSGQAVGQGAKNIQYF.

This clone was picked up a small number of times. V usage is TRBV20-1 and J usage is TRBJ1-2; 9 nucleotides line up with TRBD1. With 3 bases clipped from V and 2 bases from J, the junction kept 1 base outside the gene matches. CDR1 is DFQATT, CDR2 SNEGSKA, per germline (reference sequence). This CDR3 contains 13 residues. The CDR3 bases are TGCAGTGCTAGTGGACAGGGGAACTATGGCTACACCTTC. Translated, it gives CSASGQGNYGYTF.

This chain connects TRBV9 to TRBJ1-3; TRBD1 agrees at 8 bases. Germline V gene data show CDR1 as SGDLS and CDR2 as YYNGEE. V lost 3 bases and J lost 0; bases outside the gene matches: 5. The CDR3 runs 16 residues. The CDR3 spells CASSERGQVSGNTIYF. The CDR3 region has the DNA TGTGCCAGCAGCGAGAGGGGACAGGTCTCTGGAAACACCATATATTTT.

The rearrangement joins TRBV27 to TRBJ2-2; TRBD2 agrees at 14 bases. Unmatched junction bases numbered 11, after V lost 6 bases and J lost 5 bases. The CDR3 has 18 amino acids. The germline V gene has CDR1 MNHEY and CDR2 SMNVEV (reference sequence). The CDR3 DNA reads as TGTGCCAGCAGAACAGATGGGACTAGCGGGAGAGGAACCGGGGAGCTGTTTTTT. Protein: CASRTDGTSGRGTGELFF.

This chain connects TRBV6-5 to TRBJ2-1, with a tentative D call TRBD2 (5 bases). The CDR3 is 15 residues long. The V gene lost 2 bases and the J gene lost 4 bases, with 12 bases spanning the gap. Germline V gene sequence: CDR1 MNHEY, CDR2 SVGAGI. The CDR3 loop reads CASSYSSAGYNEQFF. The CDR3 DNA is TGTGCCAGCAGTTACAGTAGCGCCGGATACAATGAGCAGTTCTTC.

The V and J genes are TRBV5-4 and TRBJ2-2; 12 bases are shared with TRBD2. Germline CDR1 is SGHNT and CDR2 is YYREEE (reference sequence). Trimming at V came to 3 bases and at J to 5 bases, leaving 2 bases not matched to a gene. CDR3 length: 15 amino acids. CDR3: CASSWTSGITGELFF. The CDR3 DNA sequence: TGTGCCAGCAGCTGGACTAGCGGGATAACCGGGGAGCTGTTTTTT.

The gene calls are TRBV9 and TRBJ1-3, with unresolved D. The CDR3 length is 13 residues. From germline, CDR1 is SGDLS and CDR2 YYNGEE. With 4 bases removed from V and 4 bases from J, the gap between germline ends came to 9 bases. CDR3 DNA: TGTGCCAGCAGCCCAGGCCGAGGAAACACCATATATTTT. Protein: CASSPGRGNTIYF.

The CDR3 spells CASSSLSGTVYNEQFF. Written as DNA, the CDR3 is TGTGCCAGCAGCTCCCTATCCGGGACAGTATACAATGAGCAGTTCTTC. The rearrangement uses TRBV7-3 and TRBJ2-1, with TRBD1 matching 7 bases. The germline V gene encodes CDR1 SGHTA and CDR2 FQGTGA. This CDR3 is built from 16 residues. The J segment lost 4 bases and the V segment lost 4 bases, leaving 10 bases of the junction unmatched.

The rearrangement links TRBV4-1 to TRBJ1-4; D not certain. Germline CDR1 and CDR2: MGHRA and YSYEKL. The CDR3 is 16 amino acids. Trimming took off 4 bases at V and 2 bases at J, with 14 bases between the two ends. CDR3 region: CASSPGYTRTNEKLFF. The CDR3, as DNA: TGCGCCAGCAGCCCCGGGTATACTCGGACTAATGAAAAACTGTTTTTT.

This clone was seen a few times. Compared with germline, one end of the junction differs, possibly owing to a read error. J is TRBJ2-7 and V is TRBV6-1; TRBD1 is a possible D gene (7 bases). This CDR3 region has 16 residues. CDR1 is MNHNS and CDR2 is SASEGT in the germline V gene. Here the CDR3 DNA reads TGTGCCAGCACTGAAGAGGAGGGGGCGCCCTCCTACGAGCAGTACTTC. Translation: CASTEEEGAPSYEQYF.

The genes are TRBV27 and TRBJ2-7; TRBD2 might be the D (5 bases). The germline gives CDR1 MNHEY, CDR2 SMNVEV (reference sequence). This CDR3 spans 13 amino acids. V lost 6 bases and J 1 base, leaving 10 bases between the germline ends. CDR3 DNA: TGTGCCAGCAGCTTGAGCGGATCCTACGAGCAGTACTTC. Residues: CASSLSGSYEQYF.

The chain uses TRBV28 and TRBJ1-2, with 8 nucleotides matching TRBD1. Losses at the gene ends were 5 bases for V and 4 bases for J; bases not matched to a gene: 6. Germline V lookup: CDR1 MDHEN, CDR2 SYDVKM. The CDR3 consists of 14 residues. CDR3: CASSVDTGGYGYTF. DNA of the CDR3: TGTGCCAGCAGTGTAGATACAGGGGGCTATGGCTACACCTTC.

The chain carries TRBV20-1 and TRBJ1-1, with 8 bases fitting TRBD1. This CDR3 region has 11 residues. Trimming cost V 4 bases and J 11 bases; bases outside gene matches: 6. Germline-derived CDR1 and CDR2 are DFQATT and SNEGSKA (reference sequence). This CDR3 is CSAIDRGAAFF. For the CDR3, the DNA is TGCAGTGCTATAGACAGGGGAGCGGCTTTCTTT.

A few counts support this clone. The chain employs TRBV2 and TRBJ1-4; the D gene is possibly TRBD1 (6 bases). Germline V gene data show CDR1 as SNHLY and CDR2 as FYNNEI. This CDR3 contains 17 residues. Trimming cost V 5 bases and J 1 base, with 17 bases left between them. Here the CDR3 DNA reads TGTGCCAGCAGTTATGGGCAGGGGATAGGAACTAATGAAAAACTGTTTTTT. As protein: CASSYGQGIGTNEKLFF.

This clone was seen only a few times. The chain has TRBV3-1 (or the pseudogene TRBV3-2) and TRBJ2-3, with TRBD2 matching over 10 bases. The V and J ends lost 4 bases and 4 bases, in that order; junction bases with no gene match: 5. This CDR3 is built from 15 residues. CDR1 is LGHDT and CDR2 is YNNKEL in the germline V gene (reference sequence). The CDR3 DNA is TGTGCCAGCAGCCTCCGAGCGGGAGGGGCAGATACGCAGTATTTT. Amino acids: CASSLRAGGADTQYF.

This clone has only one observation. CDR3 sequence reads: CASSQGWEGAYEQYF. CDR3 DNA sequence: TGCGCCAGCAGCCAAGGGTGGGAGGGGGCCTACGAGCAGTACTTC. This chain connects TRBV4-1 to TRBJ2-7; D may be TRBD2 (7 bases). CDR1 is MGHRA, CDR2 YSYEKL, per germline. The V end was cut by 1 base, the J end by 2 bases, with 12 bases between. The CDR3 covers 15 residues.

The table lists this clone with a few counts. The chain uses TRBV9 and TRBJ2-3; 12 bases map to TRBD2. Trimming at V came to 0 bases and at J to 6 bases, leaving 8 bases not matched to a gene. The CDR3 covers 17 residues. Per germline, CDR1 SGDLS and CDR2 YYNGEE. CDR3 loop: CASSVGAGTSGFDTQYF. The CDR3 DNA sequence: TGTGCCAGCAGCGTAGGGGCCGGGACTAGCGGGTTTGATACGCAGTATTTT.

The genes are TRBV6-6 and TRBJ1-2, with 9 bases fitting TRBD1. The germline CDR1 and CDR2 sequences are MNHNY and SVGAGI (reference sequence). After removal of 5 bases from V and 5 bases from J, the junction contained 3 bases not matched to a gene. The CDR3 is made up of 13 amino acids. CDR3 protein: CASSTDRGYGYTF. CDR3 sequence (DNA): TGTGCCAGCAGTACCGACAGGGGGTATGGCTACACCTTC.

The chain combines TRBV7-9 with TRBJ1-1; D possibly corresponds to TRBD1 (5 bases). The CDR3 contains 14 residues. Deletions cut 2 bases from V and 0 bases from J, with 7 bases between. Per germline, CDR1 SEHNR and CDR2 FQNEAQ (reference sequence). CDR3 loop: CASSLQGLNTEAFF. The DNA of the CDR3 is TGTGCCAGCAGCTTACAGGGCTTGAACACTGAAGCTTTCTTT.

This clone was counted a single time. The rearrangement joins TRBV5-6 to TRBJ2-7; D is undetermined. Germline V lookup: CDR1 SGHDT, CDR2 YYEEEE. The CDR3 sequence is 16 residues long. V gave up 0 bases and J gave up 3 bases, with 16 bases separating them. Here the CDR3 DNA reads TGTGCCAGCAGCTTGGCCTTAGGAAACAGCCTCTACGAGCAGTACTTC. Protein product: CASSLALGNSLYEQYF.